Listed here is a single T cell receptor beta chain. Its antigen remains unknown. This entry comes from a study of monozygotic twins with inflammatory bowel disease. Overall study results and limits: Patient repertoire variability may have increased through differing immunosuppressive treatments.

The CDR3 loop spans 17 amino acids. Germline lookup yields CDR1 KGHDR and CDR2 SFDVKD. For each CDR3 protein, TCRdb gives one entry from its re-call of the 5' RACE reads, without DNA. The table lists about 450,000 distinct CDR3 sequences. The TCR was taken from a human donor with ulcerative colitis or Crohn's disease, or a healthy co-twin of an affected twin (not recorded which). What was sequenced was blood. This chain uses TRBV24-1 with TRBJ2-3; as DNA is missing, the TRBD1 call by TCRdb cannot be tested. CDR3 amino acids: CATSDQGAALAKDTQYF.